One T cell receptor beta chain is described in this entry. These data come from a study of CD8+CD57+ T cells in acquired aplastic anemia. Looking at the study overall: Quantities of DNA derived from sorted CD4+ and CD8+ cells averaged 3.2 ug.

Sequencing was done on patients that had shown CD8+CD57+ cell expansion by flow cytometry. With no exception, the patients had severe acquired aplastic anemia. The CDR3 has 15 residues. V dropped 3 bases and J dropped 4; count of bases not matched to a gene: 9. CDR1 is SGHRS and CDR2 is YFSETQ in the germline V gene. Genomic DNA provided the template from which TCR beta VDJ and CDR3 profiles were obtained. Each CDR3 protein is one row after TCRdb ran MiXCR on the reads. The sample records roughly 250,000 distinct CDR3 sequences, about 80% being singletons. The source of this sequence is a human donor with aplastic anemia. The chain is built from TRBV5-1 and TRBJ1-2, with 7 bases that match TRBD1. Sequenced input: sorted CD4+, CD8+, or CD8+CD57+ T cells (not recorded which) from PBMCs. The CDR3 region is CASSSNRGTSYGYTF. The CDR3, as DNA: TGCGCCAGCAGCTCAAACAGGGGCACTTCCTATGGCTACACCTTC.